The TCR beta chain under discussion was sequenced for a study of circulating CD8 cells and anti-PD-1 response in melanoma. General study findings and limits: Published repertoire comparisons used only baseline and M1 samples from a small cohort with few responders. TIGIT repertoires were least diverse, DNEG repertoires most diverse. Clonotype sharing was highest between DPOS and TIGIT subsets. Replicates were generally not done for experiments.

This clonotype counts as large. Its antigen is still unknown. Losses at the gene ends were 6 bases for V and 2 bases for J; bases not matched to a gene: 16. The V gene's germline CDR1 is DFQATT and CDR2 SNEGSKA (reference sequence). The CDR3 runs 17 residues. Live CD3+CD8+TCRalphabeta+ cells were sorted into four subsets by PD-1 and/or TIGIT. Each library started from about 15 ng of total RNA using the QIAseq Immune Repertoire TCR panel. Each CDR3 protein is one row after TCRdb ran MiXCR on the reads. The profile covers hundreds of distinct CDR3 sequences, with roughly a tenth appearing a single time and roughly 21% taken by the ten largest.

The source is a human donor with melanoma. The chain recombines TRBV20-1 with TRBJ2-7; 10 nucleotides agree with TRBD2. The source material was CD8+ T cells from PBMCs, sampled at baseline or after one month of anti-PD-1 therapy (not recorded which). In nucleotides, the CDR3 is TGCAGTGCCCCCCCCTCGGAAGCGGGGGGGCCCCCCTACGAGCAGTACTTC. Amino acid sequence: CSAPPSEAGGPPYEQYF.